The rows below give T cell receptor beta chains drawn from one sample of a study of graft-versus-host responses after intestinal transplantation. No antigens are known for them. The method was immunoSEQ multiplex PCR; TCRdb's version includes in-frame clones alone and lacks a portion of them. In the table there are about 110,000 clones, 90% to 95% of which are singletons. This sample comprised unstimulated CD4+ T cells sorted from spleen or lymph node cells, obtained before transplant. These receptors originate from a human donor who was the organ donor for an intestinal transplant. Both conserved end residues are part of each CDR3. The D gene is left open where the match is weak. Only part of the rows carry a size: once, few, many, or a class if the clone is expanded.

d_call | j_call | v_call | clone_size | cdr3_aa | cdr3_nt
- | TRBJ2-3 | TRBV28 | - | CASSLPGVSTDTQYF | TGTGCCAGCAGTCTCCCAGGGGTTAGCACAGATACGCAGTATTTT
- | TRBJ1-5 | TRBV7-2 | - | CASSFGRTLNQPQHF | TGTGCCAGCAGCTTTGGGCGGACACTCAATCAGCCCCAGCATTTT
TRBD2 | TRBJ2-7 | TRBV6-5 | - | CASSYSAGLAGDEQYF | TGTGCCAGCAGTTACTCGGCGGGACTAGCGGGAGACGAGCAGTACTTC
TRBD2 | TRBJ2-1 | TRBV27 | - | CASCSGTSGQGEQFF | TGTGCCAGCTGTTCCGGGACTAGCGGGCAAGGGGAGCAGTTCTTC
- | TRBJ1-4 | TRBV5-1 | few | CASSLRSGSVATNEKLFF | TGCGCCAGCAGCTTGCGGTCCGGTTCAGTTGCAACTAATGAAAAACTGTTTTTT
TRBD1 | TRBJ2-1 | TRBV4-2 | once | CASSKDGTGQAARLEQFF | TGTGCCAGCAGCAAAGACGGGACAGGCCAGGCGGCTCGATTAGAGCAGTTCTTC
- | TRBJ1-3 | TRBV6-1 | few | CASRRVSGNTIYF | TGTGCCAGCAGGAGGGTCTCTGGAAACACCATATATTTT
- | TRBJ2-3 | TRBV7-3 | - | CASSLGVGQGTDTQYF | TGTGCCAGCAGCTTAGGCGTGGGGCAGGGCACAGATACGCAGTATTTT
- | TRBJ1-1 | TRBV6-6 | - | CASSYLVTGNTEAFF | TGTGCCAGCAGTTACCTAGTAACAGGGAACACTGAAGCTTTCTTT
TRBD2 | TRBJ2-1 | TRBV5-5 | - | CASSFRLAGGPRYNEQFF | TGTGCCAGCAGCTTCCGACTAGCGGGAGGTCCGAGGTACAATGAGCAGTTCTTC
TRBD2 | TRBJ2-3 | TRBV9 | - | CASSERGLAGAADTQYF | TGTGCCAGCAGCGAGAGGGGACTAGCGGGAGCGGCAGATACGCAGTATTTT
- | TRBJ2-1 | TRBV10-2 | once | CASSEGYGEQFF | TGCGCCAGCAGTGAGGGCTACGGGGAGCAGTTCTTC
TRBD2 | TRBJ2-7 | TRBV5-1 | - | CASSSSSGRAGEQYF | TGCGCCAGCAGCTCCTCTAGCGGGAGGGCCGGGGAGCAGTACTTC